Below, 5 T cell receptor beta chains from the same sample are listed, as sequenced in a study of T cells in Graves' hyperthyroidism and ophthalmopathy. Amplified TCR beta CDR3 regions derived from RNA transcripts. The HTBI primer set served for first-round RT-PCR of the TCR CDR3. Using its own MiXCR run on the multiplex PCR reads, TCRdb lists one record per CDR3 protein. Of some 690,000 distinct CDR3 sequences listed, around 16% are singletons. The sequenced sample consisted of blood. The receptor source for this set is a man over 45 with Graves' hyperthyroidism.

The chain employs TRBV12-3 or TRBV12-4 and TRBJ1-2, with 7 bases aligning to TRBD1. The CDR3 loop spans 14 amino acids. The V segment lost 3 bases and the J segment 7 bases; nucleotides outside the gene matches: 8. CDR3 loop: CASSFRQGGGGYTF. DNA of the CDR3: TGTGCCAGCAGTTTTCGGCAGGGGGGTGGTGGCTACACCTTC.

The rearrangement uses TRBV27 and TRBJ1-5, with D possibly TRBD1 on 6 matching bases. V was pared by 8 bases and J by 0 bases, with 20 bases between. The CDR3 spans 17 residues. The germline CDR1 and CDR2 sequences are MNHEY and SMNVEV (reference sequence). CDR3 sequence reads: CASGGGGSGVSNQPQHF. The CDR3 DNA follows: TGTGCCAGCGGGGGCGGCGGATCCGGGGTTAGCAATCAGCCCCAGCATTTT.

In its sample, this clonotype was seen many times. This chain uses TRBV7-9 with TRBJ2-3; TRBD1 aligns across 7 bases. In germline, CDR1 is SEHNR, CDR2 FQNEAQ (reference sequence). The V segment lost 5 bases and the J segment 2 bases; nucleotides outside the gene matches: 10. The CDR3 is 16 amino acids. CDR3 sequence (DNA): TGTGCCAGCAGCCGAAAAGACAGGGTCCCCACAGATACGCAGTATTTT. Translated, it gives CASSRKDRVPTDTQYF.

About this clonotype itself: This may stem from a read error, because a much larger clone lies one nucleotide away. The rearrangement uses TRBV11-1 and TRBJ2-3; D is unclear. Germline CDR1 SGHAT, CDR2 FQDESV (reference sequence). The CDR3 has 11 amino acids. V lost 6 bases to trimming and J lost 5 bases, with 6 bases between them. In DNA, the CDR3 is TGTGCCAGCAGACTCATAGATACGCAGTATTTT. As protein: CASRLIDTQYF.

This clonotype was counted only a few times. The genes are TRBV9 and TRBJ2-1; the D gene is possibly TRBD2 (6 bases). The germline V gene has CDR1 SGDLS and CDR2 YYNGEE. The CDR3 loop spans 19 amino acids. The germline V and J ends were trimmed by 4 bases and 2 bases, with 25 bases remaining between them. CDR3 bases: TGTGCCAGCAGCCCCTTGGCATATTCCGGGAGAGGACCCTACAATGAGCAGTTCTTC. Translation: CASSPLAYSGRGPYNEQFF.